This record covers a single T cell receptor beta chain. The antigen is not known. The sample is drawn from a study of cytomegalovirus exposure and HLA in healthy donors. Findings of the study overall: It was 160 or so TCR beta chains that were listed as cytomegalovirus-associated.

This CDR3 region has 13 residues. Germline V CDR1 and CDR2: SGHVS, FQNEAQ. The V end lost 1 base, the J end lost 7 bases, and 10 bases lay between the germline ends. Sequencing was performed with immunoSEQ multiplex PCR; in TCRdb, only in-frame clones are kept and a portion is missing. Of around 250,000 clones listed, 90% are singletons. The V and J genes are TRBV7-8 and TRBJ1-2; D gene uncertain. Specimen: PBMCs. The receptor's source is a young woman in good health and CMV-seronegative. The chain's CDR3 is CASSLGFRGGYTF. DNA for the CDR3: TGTGCCAGCAGCTTAGGGTTCCGGGGTGGCTACACCTTC.